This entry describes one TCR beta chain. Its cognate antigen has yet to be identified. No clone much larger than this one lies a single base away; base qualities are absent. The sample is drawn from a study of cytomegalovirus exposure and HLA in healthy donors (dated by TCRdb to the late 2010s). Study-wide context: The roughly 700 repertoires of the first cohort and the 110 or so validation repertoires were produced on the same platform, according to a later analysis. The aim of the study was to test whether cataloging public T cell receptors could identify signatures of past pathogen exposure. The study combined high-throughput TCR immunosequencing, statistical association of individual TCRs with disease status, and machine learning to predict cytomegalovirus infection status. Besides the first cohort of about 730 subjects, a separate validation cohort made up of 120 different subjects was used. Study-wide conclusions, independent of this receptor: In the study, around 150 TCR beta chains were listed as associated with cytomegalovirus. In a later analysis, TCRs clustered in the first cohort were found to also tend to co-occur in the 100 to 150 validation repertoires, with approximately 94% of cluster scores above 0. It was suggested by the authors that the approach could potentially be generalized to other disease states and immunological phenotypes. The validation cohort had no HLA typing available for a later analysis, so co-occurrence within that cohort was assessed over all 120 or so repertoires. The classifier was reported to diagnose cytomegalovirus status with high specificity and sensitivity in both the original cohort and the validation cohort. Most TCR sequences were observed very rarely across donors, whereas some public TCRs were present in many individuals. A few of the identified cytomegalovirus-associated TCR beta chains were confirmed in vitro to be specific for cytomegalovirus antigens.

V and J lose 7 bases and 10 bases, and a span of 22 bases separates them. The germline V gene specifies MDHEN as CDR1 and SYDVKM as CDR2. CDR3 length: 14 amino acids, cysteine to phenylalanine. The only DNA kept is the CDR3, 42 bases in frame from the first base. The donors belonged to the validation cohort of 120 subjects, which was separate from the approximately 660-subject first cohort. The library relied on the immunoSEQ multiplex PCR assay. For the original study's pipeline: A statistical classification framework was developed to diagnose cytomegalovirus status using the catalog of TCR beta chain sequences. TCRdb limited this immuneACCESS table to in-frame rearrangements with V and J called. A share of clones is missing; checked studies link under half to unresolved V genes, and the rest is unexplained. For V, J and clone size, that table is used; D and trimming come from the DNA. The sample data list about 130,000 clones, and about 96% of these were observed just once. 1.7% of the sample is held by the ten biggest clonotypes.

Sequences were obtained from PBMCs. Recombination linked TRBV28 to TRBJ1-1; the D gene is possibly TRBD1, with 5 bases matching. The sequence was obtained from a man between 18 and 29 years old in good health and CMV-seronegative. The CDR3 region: CASTVPQGTSRAFF. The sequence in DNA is TGTGCCAGCACCGTTCCCCAGGGTACTTCGCGAGCTTTCTTT.